The 8 T cell receptor beta chains presented below share a single source sample, sequenced in a study of Graves' ophthalmopathy and Graves' hyperthyroidism. Researchers took RNA transcripts and amplified TCR beta CDR3 regions from them. Second-round multiplex PCR came after first-round RT-PCR with HTBI primers. TCRdb re-analysed the multiplex PCR reads in MiXCR, keeping a single row per CDR3 protein. The sample carries about half a million distinct CDR3 sequences, approximately 15% recorded once. Sequences were obtained from blood. The receptor source for this set is a woman aged 30 to 39 with Graves' ophthalmopathy.

In this sample, this clonotype turned up many times. The J gene is TRBJ2-7, the V gene TRBV19; D is perhaps TRBD1 (6 bases). The CDR3 is 14 amino acids. V lost 5 bases and J 6 bases, leaving 17 bases between the germline ends. In germline, CDR1 is LNHDA, CDR2 SQIVND (reference sequence). The CDR3 DNA is TGTGCCAGTAGTCCGACAGGTTTCCGGAGCGAGCAGTACTTC. Translating it yields CASSPTGFRSEQYF.

This clonotype was seen at least ten times. The rearrangement links TRBV5-6 to TRBJ1-2; tentatively, D is TRBD1 (6 bases). This CDR3 region has 14 residues. Germline V lookup: CDR1 SGHDT, CDR2 YYEEEE. V was trimmed by 0 bases and J by 4 bases, leaving 10 bases between them. The CDR3 coding sequence is TGTGCCAGCAGCTTGGTGGGGGGGGCCTATGGCTACACCTTC. This encodes CASSLVGGAYGYTF. Full variable domain (remainder filled in from reference TRBV5-6 and TRBJ1-2): DAGVTQSPTHLIKTRGQQVTLRCSPKSGHDTVSWYQQALGQGPQFIFQYYEEEERQRGNFPDRFSGHQFPNYSSELNVNALLLGDSALYLCASSLVGGAYGYTFGSGTRLTVV.

This clonotype was seen just once. The genes are TRBV19 and TRBJ1-1; maybe TRBD1 (5 bases). Trimming cost V 4 bases and J 1 base, with 10 bases left between them. The germline CDR1 and CDR2 sequences are LNHDA and SQIVND (reference sequence). This CDR3 is built from 14 residues. CDR3 bases: TGTGCCAGTAGTAGCAGGGTAGAGAACACTGAAGCTTTCTTT. It translates to CASSSRVENTEAFF.

The genes are TRBV7-2 and TRBJ1-3; maybe TRBD1 (6 bases). V was trimmed by 3 bases and J by 4 bases, leaving 19 bases between them. CDR1 is SGHTA and CDR2 is FQGNSA in the germline V gene. There are 17 residues in the CDR3. CDR3 coding DNA: TGTGCCAGCAGCTTTGCCGGGACACGACAAGCCGGAAACACCATATATTTT. Its translation: CASSFAGTRQAGNTIYF.

This clonotype was counted many times. The V call is TRBV6-1, the J call TRBJ2-7; D remains ambiguous. Germline values: CDR1 MNHNS, CDR2 SASEGT. The CDR3 loop spans 13 amino acids. The V end was cut by 2 bases, the J end by 3 bases, with 8 bases between. The CDR3 here is CASSERVFYEQYF. The CDR3 region has the DNA TGTGCCAGCAGTGAAAGGGTCTTCTACGAGCAGTACTTC.

This clonotype appeared a few times. The chain has TRBV24-1 and TRBJ2-7; 11 positions agree with TRBD1. Trimming at V came to 4 bases and at J to 4 bases, leaving 11 bases not matched to a gene. Germline assignment: CDR1 KGHDR and CDR2 SFDVKD. The CDR3 runs 17 residues. CDR3 nucleotide sequence: TGTGCCACCAGTGAGTCCCAATCCGGGACAGGGGGTTACGAGCAGTACTTC. Its protein is CATSESQSGTGGYEQYF.

This clonotype has a count of ten or more. V gene TRBV5-1 combines with J gene TRBJ1-2, with a tentative D call TRBD1 (5 bases). V was shortened by 0 bases and J by 6 bases, with 12 bases between the two germline ends. The CDR3 contains 14 residues. Germline V CDR1 and CDR2: SGHRS, YFSETQ. This CDR3 reads CASSLVAGGNGYTF. In DNA, the CDR3 is TGCGCCAGCAGCTTGGTTGCCGGGGGGAATGGCTACACCTTC.

The table lists this clonotype with many counts. The V and J genes are TRBV12-3 or TRBV12-4 and TRBJ1-1; D is undetermined. The CDR3 has 12 amino acids. Trimming removed 6 bases from V and 4 bases from J, with 9 bases in between. The CDR3 DNA reads TGTGCCAGCAGCAAGTCGGGCACTGAAGCTTTCTTT. Translation gives CASSKSGTEAFF.